Shown below are 26 T cell receptor beta chains from a single sample sequenced in a study of blood T cell repertoires in COVID-19. Sequencing was performed with immunoSEQ multiplex PCR; in TCRdb, only in-frame clones are kept and a portion is missing. The data hold about 80,000 clones, with under 80% observed a single time. Material for sequencing was peripheral blood. The receptor source for this set is a human donor in a cohort sampled during active COVID-19.

The V gene is TRBV10-3, the J gene TRBJ2-5; 11 bases fit TRBD1. Germline V lookup: CDR1 ENHRY, CDR2 SYGVKD. V lost 6 bases, J lost 3 bases, and 0 bases stayed unmatched. CDR3 length: 13 amino acids. The CDR3 nucleotides are TGTGCCATCAGGGGACAGGGGGAAGAGACCCAGTACTTC. Translating gives CAIRGQGEETQYF.

This chain uses TRBV15 with TRBJ2-3; 13 positions agree with TRBD2. CDR3 length: 18 residues. Germline CDR1 is LNHNV and CDR2 is YYDKDF (reference sequence). The V gene end was trimmed by 4 bases and the J gene end by 0 bases; junction bases not matched to a gene: 7. The CDR3 loop is CATSITSGRATSTDTQYF. The DNA for the CDR3 is TGTGCCACCAGCATAACTAGCGGGAGGGCCACTAGCACAGATACGCAGTATTTT.

The chain couples TRBV18 to TRBJ1-5; tentatively, D is TRBD1 (6 bases). The germline gives CDR1 KGHSH, CDR2 LQKENI. Trimming shortened V by 3 bases and J by 0 bases, and 21 bases separated the two germline ends. The CDR3 loop spans 19 amino acids. CDR3 amino acids: CASSPDPGTLVGSNQPQHF. In DNA, the CDR3 is TGTGCCAGCTCACCCGACCCAGGGACATTGGTGGGTAGCAATCAGCCCCAGCATTTT.

The gene calls are TRBV24-1 and TRBJ2-1, with 9 bases aligning to TRBD1. The trim removed 3 bases at V and 6 bases at J, leaving 5 bases unmatched. The length of the CDR3 is 15 residues. The germline gives CDR1 KGHDR, CDR2 SFDVKD. The CDR3 DNA sequence: TGTGCCACCAGTGATAGGGGACAGGGTGGCAATGAGCAGTTCTTC. It translates to CATSDRGQGGNEQFF.

The table lists this clone with a few counts. The chain combines TRBV11-3 with TRBJ2-1; TRBD2 aligns across 11 bases. From germline, CDR1 is SGHNT and CDR2 YENEEA. The junction had 4 bases not matched to a gene; V was cut back by 5 bases and J by 1 base. CDR3 size: 16 residues. The CDR3 reads CASSTLAGGSYNEQFF. The DNA of the CDR3 is TGTGCCAGCAGCACCCTAGCGGGAGGTTCCTACAATGAGCAGTTCTTC.

CDR3 protein: CASSLDRGRNEQFF. Written as DNA, the CDR3 is TGTGCCAGCAGCTTAGACAGGGGGAGGAATGAGCAGTTCTTC. The chain links TRBV11-2 to TRBJ2-1, with TRBD1 as a possible D gene (7 bases). V was pared by 0 bases and J by 7 bases, with 10 bases between. The CDR3 totals 14 residues. The germline gives CDR1 SGHAT, CDR2 FQNNGV.

The rearrangement joins TRBV7-9 to TRBJ2-3, with D perhaps matching TRBD2 (6 bases). The CDR3 spans 12 residues. Trimming pared 11 bases from V and 0 bases from J, leaving 9 bases between. Germline V gives CDR1 SEHNR, CDR2 FQNEAQ (reference sequence). This chain's CDR3 is CAGDFSTDTQYF. The CDR3, as DNA: TGTGCCGGGGACTTCAGCACAGATACGCAGTATTTT.

This chain links TRBV11-3 with TRBJ2-1; 8 positions match TRBD1. This CDR3 has 16 amino acids. With V trimmed by 4 bases and J by 2 bases, 7 bases remained unmatched. The V gene's germline CDR1 is SGHNT and CDR2 YENEEA. The CDR3 nucleotides are TGTGCCAGCAGCTCGCGGACAGGGAGGACCTACAATGAGCAGTTCTTC. Protein: CASSSRTGRTYNEQFF.

CDR3 sequence (DNA): TGCGCCAGCAGCGTACCGACAGGGGCTGGTGGCTACACCTTC. It translates to CASSVPTGAGGYTF. The rearrangement joins TRBV5-1 to TRBJ1-2, with 8 positions matching TRBD1. In germline, CDR1 is SGHRS, CDR2 YFSETQ. After removal of 4 bases from V and 7 bases from J, the junction contained 9 bases not matched to a gene. This CDR3 is 14 amino acids long.

The chain joins TRBV27 to TRBJ1-1; 7 nucleotides agree with TRBD1. From germline, CDR1 is MNHEY and CDR2 SMNVEV (reference sequence). This CDR3 has 12 residues. V lost 3 bases and J lost 11; bases outside the gene matches: 6. In DNA, the CDR3 is TGTGCCAGCAGTTTTGGGGACAGTAAGGCTTTCTTT. Amino acid sequence: CASSFGDSKAFF.

The chain combines TRBV9 with TRBJ2-1, with D hard to call. Trimming took 4 bases from V and 5 from J, leaving 7 bases between them. This CDR3 comprises 12 residues. Per the germline V gene, CDR1 is SGDLS and CDR2 is YYNGEE. CDR3 region: CASSTTDNEQFF. In DNA form, the CDR3 reads TGTGCCAGCAGCACCACGGACAATGAGCAGTTCTTC.

The chain couples TRBV9 to TRBJ2-3, with a tentative D call TRBD2 (5 bases). The V end lost 2 bases, the J end lost 2 bases, and 6 bases lay between the germline ends. The germline CDR1 and CDR2 sequences are SGDLS and YYNGEE. The CDR3 contains 13 residues. The CDR3 bases are TGTGCCAGCAGCGTGGACTCCACAGATACGCAGTATTTT. Translating it yields CASSVDSTDTQYF.

V usage is TRBV7-9 and J usage is TRBJ1-3; possibly TRBD1 for D (6 bases). Germline V gene lookup returns CDR1 SEHNR and CDR2 FQNEAQ (reference sequence). The CDR3 spans 15 residues. Between the trimmed V and J ends, which lost 4 bases and 0 bases, there was a span of 10 bases. CDR3 loop: CASSSGDTSGNTIYF. CDR3 in DNA: TGTGCCAGCAGCTCCGGGGACACCTCTGGAAACACCATATATTTT.

V is TRBV3-1 (or the pseudogene TRBV3-2) and J is TRBJ1-2, with 10 bases lining up with TRBD1. Unmatched junction bases numbered 8, after V lost 3 bases and J lost 7 bases. CDR3 length: 15 amino acids. In germline, CDR1 is LGHDT, CDR2 YNNKEL (reference sequence). Written as DNA, the CDR3 is TGTGCCAGCAGCCACCGGACAGGGGGGCTTATTGGCTACACCTTC. Translated, it gives CASSHRTGGLIGYTF.

The chain joins TRBV7-2 to TRBJ2-3; 8 nucleotides align to TRBD2. The CDR3 is 16 residues long. Germline V gene sequence: CDR1 SGHTA, CDR2 FQGNSA. J lost 0 bases, V lost 5 bases, and 7 bases had no gene match. The CDR3 region is CASSQHSGTSTDTQYF. The CDR3 DNA follows: TGTGCCAGCAGCCAACATAGCGGGACTAGCACAGATACGCAGTATTTT. The full variable domain, rest sourced from reference TRBV7-2 and TRBJ2-3, is GAGVSQSPSNKVTEKGKDVELRCDPISGHTALYWYRQSLGQGLEFLIYFQGNSAPDKSGLPSDRFSAERTGGSVSTLTIQRTQQEDSAVYLCASSQHSGTSTDTQYFGPGTRLTVL.

V and J are TRBV19 and TRBJ2-2, with TRBD2 as a possible D gene (6 bases). Germline V gives CDR1 LNHDA, CDR2 SQIVND (reference sequence). The CDR3 runs 15 residues. V shed 6 bases and J shed 3 bases, with 14 bases lying between them. CDR3 sequence: CASRPGWEDTGELFF. CDR3 nucleotide sequence: TGTGCCAGTAGACCCGGCTGGGAGGACACCGGGGAGCTGTTTTTT. Full variable domain (missing parts from reference TRBV19 and TRBJ2-2): DGGITQSPKYLFRKEGQNVTLSCEQNLNHDAMYWYRQDPGQGLRLIYYSQIVNDFQKGDIAEGYSVSREKKESFPLTVTSAQKNPTAFYLCASRPGWEDTGELFFGEGSRLTVL.

The chain combines TRBV4-1 with TRBJ2-1, with 14 positions matching TRBD2. The V segment lost 4 bases and the J segment 6 bases; nucleotides outside the gene matches: 5. This CDR3 region has 16 residues. Germline-derived CDR1 and CDR2 are MGHRA and YSYEKL. CDR3 sequence (DNA): TGCGCCAGCAGCCCCGGACTAGCGGGAGGTCTCAATGAGCAGTTCTTC. It specifies CASSPGLAGGLNEQFF.

This clone occurred once. V and J are TRBV27 and TRBJ1-2; possibly TRBD1 for D (5 bases). The CDR3 consists of 15 residues. The V and J ends lost 0 bases and 8 bases respectively, with 16 bases between them. Germline V gene sequence: CDR1 MNHEY, CDR2 SMNVEV (reference sequence). In nucleotides, the CDR3 is TGTGCCAGCAGTTTATCGGCGGGGGTATTTGGCGGCTACACCTTC. It translates to CASSLSAGVFGGYTF.

V gene TRBV12-3 or TRBV12-4 combines with J gene TRBJ2-2; no definite D call. The CDR3 is 12 amino acids. Trimming pared 0 bases from V and 6 bases from J, leaving 2 bases between. CDR3 amino acids: CASSLASGELFF. The DNA for the CDR3 is TGTGCCAGCAGTTTAGCCTCCGGGGAGCTGTTTTTT.

CDR3 nucleotides: TGTGCCAGCAGTTTCACGGGGGTTACCAGCTCCTATAATTCACCCCTCCACTTT. Protein sequence: CASSFTGVTSSYNSPLHF. V usage is TRBV27 and J usage is TRBJ1-6; D is perhaps TRBD1 (5 bases). The length of the CDR3 is 18 residues. The V end lost 3 bases, the J end lost 0 bases, and 15 bases lay between the germline ends. Per the germline V gene, CDR1 is MNHEY and CDR2 is SMNVEV (reference sequence).

Remarks on this clone: The sample carries other DNA sequences with the same CDR3. V is TRBV15 and J is TRBJ1-3; D is unresolved. V dropped 4 bases and J dropped 3 bases, with 4 bases sitting between them. Germline V CDR1 and CDR2: LNHNV, YYDKDF (reference sequence). The CDR3 contains 12 residues. CDR3 protein: CATSTSGNTIYF. The CDR3, as DNA: TGTGCCACCAGCACCAGTGGAAACACCATATATTTT.

The chain is built from TRBV6-5 and TRBJ1-2, with a weak D call TRBD1 (6 bases). Per germline, CDR1 MNHEY and CDR2 SVGAGI. V gave up 0 bases and J gave up 6 bases, with 11 bases separating them. The CDR3 has 14 residues. CDR3 sequence (DNA): TGTGCCAGCAGTTACTCGGGGGGGGCGCATGGCTACACCTTC. It encodes CASSYSGGAHGYTF.

The chain combines TRBV12-3 or TRBV12-4 with TRBJ2-2, with D possibly matching TRBD1 (5 bases). The CDR3 contains 12 residues. V was trimmed by 11 bases and J by 0 bases, leaving 7 bases between them. Written as DNA, the CDR3 is TGTGCCGGACAAACGAACACCGGGGAGCTGTTTTTT. Translating gives CAGQTNTGELFF.

The chain joins TRBV12-3 or TRBV12-4 to TRBJ1-2, with TRBD1 identical over 7 bases. This CDR3 contains 13 residues. J was trimmed by 8 bases and V by 5 bases; bases with no gene match: 8. The CDR3 nucleotides read TGTGCCAGCAGTCCCTCGACAGGGAGCGGCTACACCTTC. Amino acids: CASSPSTGSGYTF.

V and J are TRBV19 and TRBJ2-7, with 7 bases lining up with TRBD2. The length of the CDR3 is 14 residues. CDR1 is LNHDA, CDR2 SQIVND, per germline (reference sequence). J was trimmed by 3 bases and V by 10 bases; bases with no gene match: 12. The CDR3, as DNA: TGTGCCAAGGCCCGGGACTATTCGAACTACGAGCAGTACGTC. Protein product: CAKARDYSNYEQYV.

The chain carries TRBV27 and TRBJ2-5; 9 bases align to TRBD1. J was trimmed by 4 bases and V by 1 base; bases with no gene match: 7. Looked up from germline, CDR1 is MNHEY and CDR2 is SMNVEV (reference sequence). This CDR3 has 16 residues. The CDR3 reads CASSLLDRGGPETQYF. The CDR3 nucleotides read TGTGCCAGCAGTTTATTAGACAGGGGGGGGCCAGAGACCCAGTACTTC.